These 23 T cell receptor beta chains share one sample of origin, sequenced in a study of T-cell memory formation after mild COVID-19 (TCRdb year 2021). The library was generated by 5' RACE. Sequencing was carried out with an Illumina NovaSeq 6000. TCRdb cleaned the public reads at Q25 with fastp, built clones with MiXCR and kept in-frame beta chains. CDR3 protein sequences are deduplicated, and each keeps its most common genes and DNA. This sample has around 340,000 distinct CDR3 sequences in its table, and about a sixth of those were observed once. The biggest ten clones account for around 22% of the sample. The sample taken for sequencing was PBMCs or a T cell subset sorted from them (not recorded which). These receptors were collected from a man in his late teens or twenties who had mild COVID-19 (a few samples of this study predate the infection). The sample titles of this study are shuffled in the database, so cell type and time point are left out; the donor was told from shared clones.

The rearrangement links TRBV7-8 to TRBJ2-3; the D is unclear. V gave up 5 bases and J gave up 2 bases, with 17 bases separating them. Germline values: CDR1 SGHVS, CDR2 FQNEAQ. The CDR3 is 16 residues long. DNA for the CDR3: TGTGCCAGCAGCCCGATCAGGTTCCAAGCCACAGATACGCAGTATTTT. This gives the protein CASSPIRFQATDTQYF.

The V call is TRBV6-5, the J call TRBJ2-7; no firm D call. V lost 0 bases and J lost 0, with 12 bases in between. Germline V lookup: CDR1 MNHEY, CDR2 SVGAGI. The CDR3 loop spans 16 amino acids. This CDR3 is CASSYSNPTVSYEQYF. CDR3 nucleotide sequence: TGTGCCAGCAGTTACTCGAATCCTACGGTCTCCTACGAGCAGTACTTC.

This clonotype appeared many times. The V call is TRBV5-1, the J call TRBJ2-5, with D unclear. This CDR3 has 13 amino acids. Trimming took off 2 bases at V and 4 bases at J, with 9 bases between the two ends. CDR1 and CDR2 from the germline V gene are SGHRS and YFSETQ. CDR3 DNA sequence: TGCGCCAGCAGCTTTGGTATCGGAGAGACCCAGTACTTC. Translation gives CASSFGIGETQYF.

CDR3 region: CASSLVVASGYEQYV. The CDR3 DNA is TGTGCCAGCAGTTTAGTAGTGGCTAGCGGTTACGAGCAGTACGTC. This chain uses TRBV12-3 or TRBV12-4 with TRBJ2-7, with 7 nucleotides matching TRBD2. The trim removed 1 base at V and 4 bases at J, leaving 7 bases unmatched. CDR3 length: 15 residues.

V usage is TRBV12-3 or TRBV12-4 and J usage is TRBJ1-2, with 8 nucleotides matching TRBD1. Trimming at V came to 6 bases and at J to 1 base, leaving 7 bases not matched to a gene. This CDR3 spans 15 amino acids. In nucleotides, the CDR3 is TGTGCCAGCAGCGTCGTCAGGGGGCTTAACTATGGCTACACCTTC. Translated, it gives CASSVVRGLNYGYTF.

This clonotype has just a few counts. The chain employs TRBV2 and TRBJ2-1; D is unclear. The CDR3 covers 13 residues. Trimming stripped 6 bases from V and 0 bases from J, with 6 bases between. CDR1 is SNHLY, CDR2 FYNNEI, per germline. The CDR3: CASRGISYNEQFF. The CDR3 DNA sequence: TGTGCCAGCAGAGGGATCTCCTACAATGAGCAGTTCTTC.

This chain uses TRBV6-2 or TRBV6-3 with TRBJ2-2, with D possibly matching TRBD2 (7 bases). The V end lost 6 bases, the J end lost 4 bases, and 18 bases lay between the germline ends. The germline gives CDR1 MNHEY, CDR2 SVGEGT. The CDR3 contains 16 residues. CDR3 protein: CASSRGGAMSTGELFF. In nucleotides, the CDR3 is TGTGCCAGCAGCAGAGGGGGGGCTATGAGCACCGGGGAGCTGTTTTTT.

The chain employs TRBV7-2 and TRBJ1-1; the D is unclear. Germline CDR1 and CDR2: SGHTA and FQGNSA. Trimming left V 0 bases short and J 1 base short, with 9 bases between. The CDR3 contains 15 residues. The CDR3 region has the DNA TGTGCCAGCAGCTTAGCGGGCAGCAGGAACACTGAAGCTTTCTTT. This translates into CASSLAGSRNTEAFF.

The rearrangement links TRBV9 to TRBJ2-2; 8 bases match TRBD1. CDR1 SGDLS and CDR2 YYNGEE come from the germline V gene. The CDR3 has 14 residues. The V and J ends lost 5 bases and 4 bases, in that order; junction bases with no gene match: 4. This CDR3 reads CASRPGGTTGELFF. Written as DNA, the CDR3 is TGTGCCAGCAGACCAGGGGGCACCACCGGGGAGCTGTTTTTT. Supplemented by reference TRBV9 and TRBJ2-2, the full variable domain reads DSGVTQTPKHLITATGQRVTLRCSPRSGDLSVYWYQQSLDQGLQFLIQYYNGEERAKGNILERFSAQQFPDLHSELNLSSLELGDSALYFCASRPGGTTGELFFGEGSRLTVL.

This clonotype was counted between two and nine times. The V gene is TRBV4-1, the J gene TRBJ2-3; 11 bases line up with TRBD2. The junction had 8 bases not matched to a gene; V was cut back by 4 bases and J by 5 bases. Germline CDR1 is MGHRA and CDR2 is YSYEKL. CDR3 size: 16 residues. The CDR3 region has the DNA TGCGCCAGCAGCCCCCTACTAGCGGGGGAGGGAGATACGCAGTATTTT. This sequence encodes CASSPLLAGEGDTQYF.

The CDR3 loop is CASSYGPDYGYTF. The CDR3 DNA sequence: TGTGCCAGCAGTTACGGTCCGGACTATGGCTACACCTTC. The chain has TRBV6-2 or TRBV6-3 and TRBJ1-2, with D unclear. The length of the CDR3 is 13 residues. Trimming pared 2 bases from V and 3 bases from J, leaving 7 bases between. Germline V lookup: CDR1 MNHEY, CDR2 SVGEGT.

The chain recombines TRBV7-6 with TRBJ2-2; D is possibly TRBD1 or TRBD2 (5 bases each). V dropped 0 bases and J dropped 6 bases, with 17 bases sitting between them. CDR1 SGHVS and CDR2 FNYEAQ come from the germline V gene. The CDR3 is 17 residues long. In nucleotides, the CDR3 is TGTGCCAGCAGCTTAGCGGCAGGGAGTGTTTCGGCCGGGGAGCTGTTTTTT. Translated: CASSLAAGSVSAGELFF.

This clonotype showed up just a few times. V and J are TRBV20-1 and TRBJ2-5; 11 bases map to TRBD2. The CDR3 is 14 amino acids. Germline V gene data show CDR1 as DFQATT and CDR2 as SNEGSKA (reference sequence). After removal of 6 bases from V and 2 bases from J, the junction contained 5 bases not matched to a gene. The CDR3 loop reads CSAPRLAGQETQYF. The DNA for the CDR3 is TGCAGTGCCCCTAGACTAGCGGGGCAAGAGACCCAGTACTTC.

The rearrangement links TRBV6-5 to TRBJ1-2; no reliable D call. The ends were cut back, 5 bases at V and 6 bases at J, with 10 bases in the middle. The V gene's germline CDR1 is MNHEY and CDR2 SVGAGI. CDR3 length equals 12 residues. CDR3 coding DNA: TGTGCCAGCAGTAACAACTGGGATGGCTACACCTTC. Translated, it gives CASSNNWDGYTF.

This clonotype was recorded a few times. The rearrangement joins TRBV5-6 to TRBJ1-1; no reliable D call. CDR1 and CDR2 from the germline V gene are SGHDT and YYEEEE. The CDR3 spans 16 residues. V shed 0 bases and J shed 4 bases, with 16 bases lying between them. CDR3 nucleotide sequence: TGTGCCAGCAGCTTGGCGGAGAGCCTCGGTTTCACTGAAGCTTTCTTT. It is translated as CASSLAESLGFTEAFF.

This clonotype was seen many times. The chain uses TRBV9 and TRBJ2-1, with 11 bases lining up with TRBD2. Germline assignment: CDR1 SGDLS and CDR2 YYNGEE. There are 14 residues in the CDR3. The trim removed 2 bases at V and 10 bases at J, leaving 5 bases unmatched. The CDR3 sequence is CASSVTSGGGEQFF. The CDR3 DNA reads TGTGCCAGCAGCGTCACTAGCGGGGGCGGAGAGCAGTTCTTC.

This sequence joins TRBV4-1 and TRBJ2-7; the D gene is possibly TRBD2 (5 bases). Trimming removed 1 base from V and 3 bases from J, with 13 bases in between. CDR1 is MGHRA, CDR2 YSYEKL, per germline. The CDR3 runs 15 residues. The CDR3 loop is CASSQAPSLVYEQYF. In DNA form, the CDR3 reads TGCGCCAGCAGCCAAGCACCTAGCTTGGTCTACGAGCAGTACTTC.

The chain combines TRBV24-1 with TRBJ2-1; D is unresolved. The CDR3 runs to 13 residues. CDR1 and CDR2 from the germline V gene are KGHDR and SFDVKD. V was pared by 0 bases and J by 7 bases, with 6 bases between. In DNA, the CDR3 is TGTGCCACCAGTGATTTGCAGAGGAATGAGCAGTTCTTC. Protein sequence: CATSDLQRNEQFF.

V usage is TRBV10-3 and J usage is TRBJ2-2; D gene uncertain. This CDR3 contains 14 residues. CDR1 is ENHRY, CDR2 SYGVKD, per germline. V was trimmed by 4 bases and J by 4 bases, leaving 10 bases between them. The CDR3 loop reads CAISALEITGELFF. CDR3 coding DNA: TGTGCCATCAGTGCGTTGGAGATCACCGGGGAGCTGTTTTTT.

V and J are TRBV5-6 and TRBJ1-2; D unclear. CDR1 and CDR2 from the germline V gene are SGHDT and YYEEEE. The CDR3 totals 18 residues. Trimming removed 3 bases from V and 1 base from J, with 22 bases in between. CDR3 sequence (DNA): TGTGCCAGCAGCTCAGTCCGGGAGATGACAAACTTTAACTATGGCTACACCTTC. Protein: CASSSVREMTNFNYGYTF.

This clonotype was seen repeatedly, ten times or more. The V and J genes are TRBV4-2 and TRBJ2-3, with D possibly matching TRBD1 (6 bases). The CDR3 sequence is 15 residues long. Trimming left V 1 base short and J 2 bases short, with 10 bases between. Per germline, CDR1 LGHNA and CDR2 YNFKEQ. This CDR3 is CASSQGGTHTDTQYF. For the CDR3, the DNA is TGTGCCAGCAGCCAAGGGGGGACACACACAGATACGCAGTATTTT.

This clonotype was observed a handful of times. The CDR3 loop is CASSSGVTGELFF. CDR3 nucleotides: TGTGCCAGCAGTTCAGGGGTCACCGGGGAGCTGTTTTTT. The chain links TRBV6-5 to TRBJ2-2; D may be TRBD1 (6 bases). Germline V gene lookup returns CDR1 MNHEY and CDR2 SVGAGI. The V end lost 4 bases, the J end lost 4 bases, and 7 bases lay between the germline ends. The CDR3 covers 13 residues.

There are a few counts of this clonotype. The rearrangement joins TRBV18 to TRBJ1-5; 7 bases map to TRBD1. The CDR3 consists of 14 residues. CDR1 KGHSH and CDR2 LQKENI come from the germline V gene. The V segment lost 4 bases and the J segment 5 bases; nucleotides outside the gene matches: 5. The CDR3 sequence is CASSLGQRYQPQHF. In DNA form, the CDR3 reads TGTGCCAGCTCACTGGGACAGCGATATCAGCCCCAGCATTTT.